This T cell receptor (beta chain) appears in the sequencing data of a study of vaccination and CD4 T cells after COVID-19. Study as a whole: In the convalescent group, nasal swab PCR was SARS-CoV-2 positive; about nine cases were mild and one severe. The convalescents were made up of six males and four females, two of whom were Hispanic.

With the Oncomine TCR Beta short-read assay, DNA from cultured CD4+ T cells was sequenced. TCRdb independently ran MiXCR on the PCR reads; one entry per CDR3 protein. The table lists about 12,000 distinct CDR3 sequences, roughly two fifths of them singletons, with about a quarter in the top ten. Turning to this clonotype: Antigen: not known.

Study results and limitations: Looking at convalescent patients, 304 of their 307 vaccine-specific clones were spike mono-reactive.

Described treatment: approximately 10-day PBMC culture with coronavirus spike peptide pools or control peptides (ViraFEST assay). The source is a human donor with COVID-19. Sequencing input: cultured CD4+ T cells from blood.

The CDR3 spells CASRTDTQYF. DNA for the CDR3: TGTGCCAGCCGCACAGATACGCAGTATTTT. The genes are TRBV2 and TRBJ2-3; D uncertain. V was clipped by 8 bases and J by 1 base, with 1 base between them. CDR3 size: 10 residues. Germline V gives CDR1 SNHLY, CDR2 FYNNEI. The entire variable domain, with the rest obtained from reference TRBV2 and TRBJ2-3, is as follows: EPEVTQTPSHQVTQMGQEVILRCVPISNHLYFYWYRQILGQKVEFLVSFYNNEISEKSEIFDDQFSVERPDGSNFTLKIRSTKLEDSAMYFCASRTDTQYFGPGTRLTVL.